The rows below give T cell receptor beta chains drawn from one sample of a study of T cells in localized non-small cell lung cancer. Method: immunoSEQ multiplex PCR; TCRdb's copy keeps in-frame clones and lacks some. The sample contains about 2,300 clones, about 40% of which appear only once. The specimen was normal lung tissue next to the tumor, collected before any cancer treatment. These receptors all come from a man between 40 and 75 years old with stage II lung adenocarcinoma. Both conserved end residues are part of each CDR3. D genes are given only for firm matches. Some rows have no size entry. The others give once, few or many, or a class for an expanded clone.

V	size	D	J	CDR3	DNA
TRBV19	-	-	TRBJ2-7	CASSIRQGLEEQYF	TGTGCCAGTAGTATTCGCCAGGGGTTAGAGGAGCAGTACTTC
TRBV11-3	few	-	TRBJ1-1	CASSLFTMNTEAFF	TGTGCCAGCAGCCTCTTTACGATGAACACTGAAGCTTTCTTT
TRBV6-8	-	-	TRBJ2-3	CASTKVPADTQYF	TGTGCCAGCACGAAGGTTCCTGCAGATACGCAGTATTTT
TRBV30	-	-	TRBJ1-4	CAWSAGVVDEKLFF	TGTGCCTGGAGTGCAGGGGTAGTAGATGAAAAACTGTTTTTT
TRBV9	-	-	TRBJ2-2	CASIPLTGELFF	TGTGCCAGCATTCCCCTAACCGGGGAGCTGTTTTTT
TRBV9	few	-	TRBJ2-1	CASSVGPFLGNEQFF	TGTGCCAGCAGCGTAGGGCCGTTTCTGGGGAATGAGCAGTTCTTC
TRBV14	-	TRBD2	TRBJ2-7	CASSQGLATEQYF	TGTGCCAGCAGCCAAGGACTAGCGACCGAGCAGTACTTC
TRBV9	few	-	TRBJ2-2	CASSVGLRVTGELFF	TGTGCCAGCAGCGTAGGGCTCAGGGTAACCGGGGAGCTGTTTTTT
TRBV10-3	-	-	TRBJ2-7	CAISEARGQGSPYEQYF	TGTGCCATCAGTGAGGCTCGCGGCCAGGGATCGCCCTACGAGCAGTACTTC
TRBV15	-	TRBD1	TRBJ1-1	CATSRSLTGERNTEAFF	TGTGCCACCAGCAGATCCCTTACAGGGGAGAGGAACACTGAAGCTTTCTTT
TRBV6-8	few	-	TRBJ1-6	CAISTGRGYNSPLHF	TGTGCCATCAGTACAGGGAGGGGATATAATTCACCCCTCCACTTT
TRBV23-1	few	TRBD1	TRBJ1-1	CASSIGQAGEAFF	TGCGCCAGCAGCATAGGACAGGCGGGTGAAGCTTTCTTT
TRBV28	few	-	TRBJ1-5	CASSWAIGNQPQHF	TGTGCCAGCAGTTGGGCAATAGGCAATCAGCCCCAGCATTTT
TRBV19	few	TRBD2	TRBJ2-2	CASSKLAGGTGELFF	TGTGCCAGTAGTAAACTAGCGGGAGGCACCGGGGAGCTGTTTTTT
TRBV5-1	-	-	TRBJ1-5	CASILLIPPGRKKQDSNQPQHF	TGCGCCAGCATCCTTCTCATTCCACCGGGACGGAAAAAACAGGATAGCAATCAGCCCCAGCATTTT
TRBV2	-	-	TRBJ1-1	CASRKTRVVGDTEAFF	TGTGCCAGCAGGAAAACAAGGGTCGTAGGGGACACTGAAGCTTTCTTT
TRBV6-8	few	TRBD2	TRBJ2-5	CASSPHTSGSETQYF	TGTGCCAGCAGCCCCCATACTAGCGGGAGCGAGACCCAGTACTTC
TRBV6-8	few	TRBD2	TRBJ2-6	CASSGTSGSGANVLTF	TGTGCCAGCAGTGGGACTAGCGGCTCTGGGGCCAACGTCCTGACTTTC
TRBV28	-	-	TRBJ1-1	CASSSTTGGTEAFF	TGTGCCAGCAGTAGTACCACGGGGGGCACTGAAGCTTTCTTT
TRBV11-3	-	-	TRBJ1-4	CASSLTTTTNEKLFF	TGTGCCAGCAGCTTGACGACAACAACTAATGAAAAACTGTTTTTT
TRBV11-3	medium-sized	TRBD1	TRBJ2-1	CASSLGTGPWDEQFF	TGTGCTAGCAGCTTAGGGACAGGGCCTTGGGATGAGCAGTTCTTC
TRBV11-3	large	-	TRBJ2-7	CASSPSLQGREQYF	TGTGCCAGCAGCCCTTCTCTCCAGGGACGCGAGCAGTACTTC
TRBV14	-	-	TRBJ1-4	CASSQAEKLFF	TGTGCCAGCAGCCAAGCCGAAAAACTGTTTTTT
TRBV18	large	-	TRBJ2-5	CASSPKGGGETQYF	TGTGCCAGCTCACCGAAGGGGGGCGGAGAGACCCAGTACTTC
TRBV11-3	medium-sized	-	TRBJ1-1	CASSFGGKVTEAFF	TGTGCCAGCAGCTTTGGCGGGAAGGTCACTGAAGCTTTCTTT
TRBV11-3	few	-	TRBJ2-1	CASSLVGGSYNEQFF	TGTGCCAGCAGCTTAGTCGGCGGCTCCTACAATGAGCAGTTCTTC
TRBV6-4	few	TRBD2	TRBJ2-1	CAISATSGRMSYNEQFF	TGTGCCATCAGTGCGACTAGCGGGAGAATGTCCTACAATGAGCAGTTCTTC
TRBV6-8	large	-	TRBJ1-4	CASSRQATNEKLFF	TGTGCCAGCAGCCGACAGGCAACTAATGAAAAACTGTTTTTT
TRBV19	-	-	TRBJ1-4	CASSIAADFFRYEKLFF	TGTGCCAGTAGTATAGCCGCGGACTTTTTTCGCTATGAAAAACTGTTTTTT
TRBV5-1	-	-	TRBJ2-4	CASSRWGDFAKNIQYF	TGCGCCAGCAGCCGATGGGGGGATTTCGCCAAAAACATTCAGTACTTC
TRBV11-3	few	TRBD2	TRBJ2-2	CASSPLGLAGTGELFF	TGTGCCAGCAGCCCCCTGGGGCTAGCGGGGACCGGGGAGCTGTTTTTT
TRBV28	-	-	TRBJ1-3	CASSFGRGNTIYF	TGTGCCAGCAGTTTTGGTCGCGGAAACACCATATATTTT
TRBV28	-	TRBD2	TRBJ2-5	CASSLPAWTSGGADEVTQYF	TGTGCCAGCAGTTTACCCGCTTGGACTAGCGGGGGGGCCGACGAGGTGACCCAGTACTTC
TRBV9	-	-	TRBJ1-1	CASSGLDTQTEAFF	TGTGCCAGCAGCGGTCTGGACACCCAAACTGAAGCTTTCTTT
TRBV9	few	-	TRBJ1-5	CASAGTAGNQPQHF	TGTGCCAGCGCCGGGACGGCCGGCAATCAGCCCCAGCATTTT
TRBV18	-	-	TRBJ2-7	CASSTASYEQYF	TGTGCCAGTTCCACGGCGTCCTACGAGCAGTACTTC
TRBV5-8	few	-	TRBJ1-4	CASSSRRGLNEKLFF	TGTGCCAGCAGCTCCCGCCGGGGTCTTAATGAAAAACTGTTTTTT
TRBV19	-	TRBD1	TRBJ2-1	CASSGSGGTGFYNEQFF	TGTGCCAGTAGTGGATCGGGTGGGACAGGGTTTTACAATGAGCAGTTCTTC
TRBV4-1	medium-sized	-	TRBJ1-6	CASSQIRGANSPLHF	TGCGCCAGCAGCCAAATAAGGGGCGCCAATTCACCCCTCCACTTT
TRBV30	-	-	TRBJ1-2	CAWSVDGHYGYTF	TGTGCCTGGAGTGTCGACGGCCACTATGGCTACACCTTC
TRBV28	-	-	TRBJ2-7	CASIPGLRAHEQYF	TGTGCCAGCATCCCGGGACTGCGCGCCCACGAGCAGTACTTC
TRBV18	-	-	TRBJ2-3	CATRSTSPDTQYF	TGTGCCACCCGATCCACTAGCCCAGATACGCAGTATTTT
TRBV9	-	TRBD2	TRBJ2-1	CASSVAGGGRTTNEQFF	TGTGCCAGCAGCGTAGCTGGGGGCGGGAGGACCACCAATGAGCAGTTCTTC
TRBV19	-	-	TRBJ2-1	CASGGTRLDRAYNEQFF	TGTGCCAGTGGGGGGACCAGATTGGATAGGGCCTACAATGAGCAGTTCTTC
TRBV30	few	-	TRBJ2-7	CAWTPWGQTYEQYF	TGTGCCTGGACCCCTTGGGGGCAGACCTACGAGCAGTACTTC
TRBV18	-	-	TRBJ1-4	CASSPVREGNCFF	-
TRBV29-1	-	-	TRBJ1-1	CSVEDLGSRFMNTEAFF	TGCAGCGTTGAAGATTTAGGGTCCCGATTCATGAACACTGAAGCTTTCTTT
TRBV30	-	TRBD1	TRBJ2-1	CAWSRTGGYNEQFF	TGTGCCTGGAGCCGGACAGGGGGGTACAATGAGCAGTTCTTC
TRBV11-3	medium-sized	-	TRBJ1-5	CASSSGGDPSNQPQHF	TGTGCCAGCAGCTCCGGGGGGGATCCAAGCAATCAGCCCCAGCATTTT
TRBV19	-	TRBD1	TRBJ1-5	CASSIGRITGVSNQPQHF	TGTGCCAGTAGTATTGGAAGAATAACAGGGGTTAGCAATCAGCCCCAGCATTTT
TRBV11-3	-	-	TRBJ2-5	CASSLLEYQETQYF	TGTGCCAGCAGCTTGCTGGAGTACCAAGAGACCCAGTACTTC